The clone carrying this TCR beta chain appeared a few times. As yet, its antigen is unknown. V dropped 0 bases and J dropped 4; count of bases not matched to a gene: 2. Germline values: CDR1 LNHDA, CDR2 SQIVND (reference sequence). This CDR3 contains 14 residues. This sample was included in a study of cytomegalovirus exposure and HLA in healthy donors. Study-wide background: HLA-typed donors were the source of roughly 85 million unique TCRs held in an early data release.

The PCR used 60 Vbeta and 13 Jbeta primers. The assay was immunoSEQ multiplex PCR, and TCRdb's table has in-frame clones only and misses some. The sample consists of some 150,000 clones, approximately 80% of them appearing once. Broader study findings: Rare sequences made up most TCRs, while some public TCRs were found in many donors.

The gene calls are TRBV19 and TRBJ1-1; 7 bases line up with TRBD1. Specimen: PBMCs. The TCR sequence derives from a woman aged 40-49 years in good health and CMV-seronegative. The CDR3 sequence: CASSIDQGVTEAFF. The CDR3 nucleotides read TGTGCCAGTAGTATAGATCAGGGGGTCACTGAAGCTTTCTTT.